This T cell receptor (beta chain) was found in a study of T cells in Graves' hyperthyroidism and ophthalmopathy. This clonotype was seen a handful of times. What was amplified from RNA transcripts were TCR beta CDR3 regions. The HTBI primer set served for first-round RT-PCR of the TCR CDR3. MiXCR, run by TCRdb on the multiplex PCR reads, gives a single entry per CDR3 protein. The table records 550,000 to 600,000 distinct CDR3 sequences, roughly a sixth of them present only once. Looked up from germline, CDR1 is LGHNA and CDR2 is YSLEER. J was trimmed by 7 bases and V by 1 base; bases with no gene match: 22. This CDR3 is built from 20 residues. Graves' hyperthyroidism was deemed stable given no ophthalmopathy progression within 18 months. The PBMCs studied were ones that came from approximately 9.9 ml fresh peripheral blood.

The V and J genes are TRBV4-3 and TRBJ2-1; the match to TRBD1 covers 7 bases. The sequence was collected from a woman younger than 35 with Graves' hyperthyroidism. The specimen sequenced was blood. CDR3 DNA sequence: TGCGCCAGCAGCCAAGGCCTAAGGACAGGTCCTTTCGTTGTGAGGAATGAGCAGTTCTTC. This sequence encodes CASSQGLRTGPFVVRNEQFF.